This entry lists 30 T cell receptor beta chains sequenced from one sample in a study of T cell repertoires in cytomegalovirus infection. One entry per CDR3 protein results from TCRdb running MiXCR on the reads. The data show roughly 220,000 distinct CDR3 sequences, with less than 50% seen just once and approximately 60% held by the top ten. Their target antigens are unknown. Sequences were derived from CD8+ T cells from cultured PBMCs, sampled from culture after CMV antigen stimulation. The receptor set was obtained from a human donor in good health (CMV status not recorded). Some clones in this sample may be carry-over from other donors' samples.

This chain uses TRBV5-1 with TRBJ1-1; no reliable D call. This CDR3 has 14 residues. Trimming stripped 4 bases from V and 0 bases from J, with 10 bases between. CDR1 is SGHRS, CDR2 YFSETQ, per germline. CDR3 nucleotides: TGCGCCAGCAGCCCTGACCGATTGAACACTGAAGCTTTCTTT. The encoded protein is CASSPDRLNTEAFF. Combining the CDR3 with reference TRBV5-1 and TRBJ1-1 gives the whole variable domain KAGVTQTPRYLIKTRGQQVTLSCSPISGHRSVSWYQQTPGQGLQFLFEYFSETQRNKGNFPGRFSGRQFSNSRSEMNVSTLELGDSALYLCASSPDRLNTEAFFGQGTRLTVV.

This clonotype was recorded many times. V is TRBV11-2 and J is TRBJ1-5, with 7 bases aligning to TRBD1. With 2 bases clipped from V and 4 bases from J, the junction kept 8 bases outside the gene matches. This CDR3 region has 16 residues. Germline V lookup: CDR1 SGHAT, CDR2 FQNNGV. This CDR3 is CASSLTPDRENQPQHF. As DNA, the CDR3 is TGTGCCAGCAGCTTAACCCCCGACAGGGAGAATCAGCCCCAGCATTTT.

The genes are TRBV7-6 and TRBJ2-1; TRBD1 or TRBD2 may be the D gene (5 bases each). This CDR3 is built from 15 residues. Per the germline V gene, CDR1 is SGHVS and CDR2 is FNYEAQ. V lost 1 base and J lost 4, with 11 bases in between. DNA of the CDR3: TGTGCCAGCAGCTTAGGGGACCTAAGGTACAATGAGCAGTTCTTC. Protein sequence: CASSLGDLRYNEQFF.

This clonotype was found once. The CDR3 sequence: CASSLLFDRSYNEQFF. CDR3 DNA: TGTGCCAGCAGCTTACTATTCGACAGGTCCTACAATGAGCAGTTCTTC. The chain recombines TRBV11-2 with TRBJ2-1; D possibly corresponds to TRBD1 (6 bases). V shed 2 bases and J shed 1 base, with 12 bases lying between them. Germline V gene data show CDR1 as SGHAT and CDR2 as FQNNGV. The CDR3 covers 16 residues. Looking up the rest from reference TRBV11-2 and TRBJ2-1 gives the full variable domain: EAGVAQSPRYKIIEKRQSVAFWCNPISGHATLYWYQQILGQGPKLLIQFQNNGVVDDSQLPKDRFSAERLKGVDSTLKIQPAKLEDSAVYLCASSLLFDRSYNEQFFGPGTRLTVL.

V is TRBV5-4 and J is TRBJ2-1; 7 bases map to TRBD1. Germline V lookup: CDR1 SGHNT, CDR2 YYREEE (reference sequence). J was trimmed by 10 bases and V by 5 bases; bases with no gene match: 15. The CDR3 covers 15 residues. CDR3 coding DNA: TGTGCCAGCAGTCACCCGGGGCGAGGGGGCCGAGAGCAGTTCTTC. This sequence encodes CASSHPGRGGREQFF.

The CDR3 is CSARAGGPKNIQYF. Written as DNA, the CDR3 is TGCAGTGCTAGAGCGGGGGGGCCCAAAAACATTCAGTACTTC. The rearrangement links TRBV20-1 to TRBJ2-4; 8 positions match TRBD2. The V and J ends lost 1 base and 2 bases, in that order; junction bases with no gene match: 1. This CDR3 region has 14 residues. Germline-derived CDR1 and CDR2 are DFQATT and SNEGSKA (reference sequence).

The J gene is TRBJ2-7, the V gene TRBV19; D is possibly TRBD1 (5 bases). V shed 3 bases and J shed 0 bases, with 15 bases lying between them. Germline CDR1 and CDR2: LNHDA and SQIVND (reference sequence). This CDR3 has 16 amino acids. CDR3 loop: CASSIGEGQASYEQYF. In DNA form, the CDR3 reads TGTGCCAGTAGTATTGGAGAAGGACAAGCCTCCTACGAGCAGTACTTC.

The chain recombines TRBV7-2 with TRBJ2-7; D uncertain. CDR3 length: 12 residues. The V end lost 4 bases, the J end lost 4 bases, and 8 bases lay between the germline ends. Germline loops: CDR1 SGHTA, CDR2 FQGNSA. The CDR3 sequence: CASSSSRYEQYF. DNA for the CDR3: TGTGCCAGCAGCTCCTCTAGGTACGAGCAGTACTTC.

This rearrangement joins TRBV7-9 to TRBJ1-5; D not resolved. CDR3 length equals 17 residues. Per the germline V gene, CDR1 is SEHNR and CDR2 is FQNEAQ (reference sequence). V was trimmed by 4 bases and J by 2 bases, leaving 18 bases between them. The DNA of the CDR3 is TGTGCCAGCAGCTCTTACTCTCCAGGAATGGGCAATCAGCCCCAGCATTTT. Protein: CASSSYSPGMGNQPQHF.

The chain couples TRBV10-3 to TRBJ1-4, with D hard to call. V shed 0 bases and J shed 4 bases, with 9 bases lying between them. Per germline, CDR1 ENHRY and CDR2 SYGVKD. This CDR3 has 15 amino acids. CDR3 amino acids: CAISESSGNNEKLFF. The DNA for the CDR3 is TGTGCCATCAGTGAGTCGTCTGGGAATAATGAAAAACTGTTTTTT.

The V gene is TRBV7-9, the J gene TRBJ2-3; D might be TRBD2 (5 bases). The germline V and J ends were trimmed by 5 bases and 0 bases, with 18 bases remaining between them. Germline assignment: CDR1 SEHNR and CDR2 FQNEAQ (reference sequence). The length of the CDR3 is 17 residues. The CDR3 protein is CASSLRTLEDSTDTQYF. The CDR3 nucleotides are TGTGCCAGCAGCCTGAGGACTTTGGAAGATAGCACAGATACGCAGTATTTT.

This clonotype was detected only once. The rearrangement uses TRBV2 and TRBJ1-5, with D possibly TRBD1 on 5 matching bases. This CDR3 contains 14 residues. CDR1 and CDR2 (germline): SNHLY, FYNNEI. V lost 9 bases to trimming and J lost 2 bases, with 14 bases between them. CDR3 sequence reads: CASWGREGNQPQHF. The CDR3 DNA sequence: TGTGCCAGTTGGGGACGCGAGGGCAATCAGCCCCAGCATTTT.

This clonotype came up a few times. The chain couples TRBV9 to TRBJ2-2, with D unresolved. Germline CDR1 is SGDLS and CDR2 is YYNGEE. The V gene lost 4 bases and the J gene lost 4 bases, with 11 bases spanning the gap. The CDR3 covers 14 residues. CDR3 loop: CASSPPSGTGELFF. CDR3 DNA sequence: TGTGCCAGCAGCCCACCTTCGGGCACCGGGGAGCTGTTTTTT.

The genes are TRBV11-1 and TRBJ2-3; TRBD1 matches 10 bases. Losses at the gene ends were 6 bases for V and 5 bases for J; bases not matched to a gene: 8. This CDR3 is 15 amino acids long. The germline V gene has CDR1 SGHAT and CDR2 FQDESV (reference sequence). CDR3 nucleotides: TGTGCCAGCAGGCGACAGGGGGCGCGCGGAGATACGCAGTATTTT. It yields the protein CASRRQGARGDTQYF.

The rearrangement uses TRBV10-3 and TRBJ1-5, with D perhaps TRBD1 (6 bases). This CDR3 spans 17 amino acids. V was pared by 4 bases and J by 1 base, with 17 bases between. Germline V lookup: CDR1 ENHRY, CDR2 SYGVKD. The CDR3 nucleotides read TGTGCCATCAGTGTAAATGGGGGGCCGCTAAGCAATCAGCCCCAGCATTTT. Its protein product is CAISVNGGPLSNQPQHF.

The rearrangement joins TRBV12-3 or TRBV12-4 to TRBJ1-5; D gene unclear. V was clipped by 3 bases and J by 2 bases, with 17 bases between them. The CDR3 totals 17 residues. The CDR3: CASSFIGQVLRNQPQHF. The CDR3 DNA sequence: TGTGCCAGCAGTTTTATAGGGCAGGTGTTGCGCAATCAGCCCCAGCATTTT.

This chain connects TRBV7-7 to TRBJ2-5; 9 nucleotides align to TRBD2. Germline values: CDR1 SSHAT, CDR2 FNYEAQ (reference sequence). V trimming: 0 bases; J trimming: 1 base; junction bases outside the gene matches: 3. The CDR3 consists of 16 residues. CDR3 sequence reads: CASSLAGGGAQETQYF. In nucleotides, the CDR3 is TGTGCCAGCAGCTTAGCTGGCGGGGGGGCCCAAGAGACCCAGTACTTC.

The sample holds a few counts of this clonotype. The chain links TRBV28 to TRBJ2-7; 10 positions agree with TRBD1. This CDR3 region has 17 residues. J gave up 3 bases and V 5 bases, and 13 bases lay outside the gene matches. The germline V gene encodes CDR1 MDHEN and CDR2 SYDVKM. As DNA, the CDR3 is TGTGCCAGCAGTCCCTACCGGGACAGGGGAGCCGGCTACGAGCAGTACTTC. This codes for CASSPYRDRGAGYEQYF.

DNA for the CDR3: TGTGCCACCAGCAGGACAGGGGCCGGGGAGCTGTTTTTT. Protein: CATSRTGAGELFF. The chain joins TRBV15 to TRBJ2-2; 8 bases agree with TRBD1. The CDR3 spans 13 residues. The V and J ends lost 3 bases and 6 bases, in that order; junction bases with no gene match: 0. Germline CDR1 LNHNV, CDR2 YYDKDF (reference sequence).

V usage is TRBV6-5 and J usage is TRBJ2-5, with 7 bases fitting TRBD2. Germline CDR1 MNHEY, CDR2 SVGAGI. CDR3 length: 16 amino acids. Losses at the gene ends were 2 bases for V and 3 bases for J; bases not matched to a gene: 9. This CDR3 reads CASSYRVGLPKETQYF. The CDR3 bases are TGTGCCAGCAGTTACCGAGTGGGACTACCCAAAGAGACCCAGTACTTC.

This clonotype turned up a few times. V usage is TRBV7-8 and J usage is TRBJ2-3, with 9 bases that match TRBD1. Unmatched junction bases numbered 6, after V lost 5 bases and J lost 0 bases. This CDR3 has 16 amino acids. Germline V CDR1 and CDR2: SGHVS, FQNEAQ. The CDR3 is CASSGRQGVSTDTQYF. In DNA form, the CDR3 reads TGTGCCAGCAGCGGACGACAGGGGGTGAGCACAGATACGCAGTATTTT.

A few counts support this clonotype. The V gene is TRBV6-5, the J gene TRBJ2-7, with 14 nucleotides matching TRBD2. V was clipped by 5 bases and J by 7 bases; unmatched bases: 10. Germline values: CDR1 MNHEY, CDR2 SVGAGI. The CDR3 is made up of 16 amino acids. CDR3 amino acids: CASSPLTSGGAGEQYF. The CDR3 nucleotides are TGTGCCAGCAGTCCCCTGACTAGCGGGGGGGCCGGGGAGCAGTACTTC.

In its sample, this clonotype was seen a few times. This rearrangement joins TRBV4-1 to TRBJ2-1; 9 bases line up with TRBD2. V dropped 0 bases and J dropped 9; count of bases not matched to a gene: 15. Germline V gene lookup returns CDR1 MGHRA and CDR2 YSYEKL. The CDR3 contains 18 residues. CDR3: CASSQDPLGSGRAGEQFF. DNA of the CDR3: TGCGCCAGCAGCCAAGATCCCCTAGGTAGCGGGAGAGCTGGTGAGCAGTTCTTC.

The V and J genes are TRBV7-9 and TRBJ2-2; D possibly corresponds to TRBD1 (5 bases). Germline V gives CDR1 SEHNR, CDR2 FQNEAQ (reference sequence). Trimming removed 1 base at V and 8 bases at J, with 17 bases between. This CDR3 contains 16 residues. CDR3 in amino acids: CASSLGPAREGGELFF. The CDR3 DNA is TGTGCCAGCAGCTTAGGTCCGGCCAGGGAAGGAGGGGAGCTGTTTTTT. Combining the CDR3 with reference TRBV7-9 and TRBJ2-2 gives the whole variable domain DTGVSQNPRHKITKRGQNVTFRCDPISEHNRLYWYRQTLGQGPEFLTYFQNEAQLEKSRLLSDRFSAERPKGSFSTLEIQRTEQGDSAMYLCASSLGPAREGGELFFGEGSRLTVL.

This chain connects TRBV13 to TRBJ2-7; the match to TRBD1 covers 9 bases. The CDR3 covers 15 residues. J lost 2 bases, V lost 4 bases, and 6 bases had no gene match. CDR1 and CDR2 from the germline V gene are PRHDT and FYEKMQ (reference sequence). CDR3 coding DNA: TGTGCCAGCAGCTCGGTTACAGGGGGCCCCTACGAGCAGTACTTC. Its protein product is CASSSVTGGPYEQYF.

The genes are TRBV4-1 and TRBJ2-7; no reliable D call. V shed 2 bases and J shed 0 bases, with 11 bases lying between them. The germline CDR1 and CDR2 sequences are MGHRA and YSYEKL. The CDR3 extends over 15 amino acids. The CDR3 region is CASSQMVMSSYEQYF. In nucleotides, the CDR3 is TGCGCCAGCAGCCAAATGGTCATGAGCTCCTACGAGCAGTACTTC.

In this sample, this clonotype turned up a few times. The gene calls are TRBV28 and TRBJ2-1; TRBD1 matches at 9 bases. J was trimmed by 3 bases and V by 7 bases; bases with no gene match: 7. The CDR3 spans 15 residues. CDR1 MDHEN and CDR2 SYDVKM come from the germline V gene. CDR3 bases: TGTGCCAGCATTCACCGGGACAGGGACTACAATGAGCAGTTCTTC. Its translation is CASIHRDRDYNEQFF.

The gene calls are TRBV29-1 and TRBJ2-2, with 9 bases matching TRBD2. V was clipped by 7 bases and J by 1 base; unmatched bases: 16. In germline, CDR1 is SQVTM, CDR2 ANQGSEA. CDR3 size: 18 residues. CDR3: CSAALPSGDKVNTGELFF. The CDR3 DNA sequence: TGCAGCGCCGCTCTCCCTAGCGGGGATAAGGTGAACACCGGGGAGCTGTTTTTT.

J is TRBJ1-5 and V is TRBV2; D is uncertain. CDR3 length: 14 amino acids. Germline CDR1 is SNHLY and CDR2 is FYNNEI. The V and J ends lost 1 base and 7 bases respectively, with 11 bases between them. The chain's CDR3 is CASSEGGVQQPQHF. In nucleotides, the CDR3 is TGTGCCAGCAGTGAAGGGGGAGTTCAACAGCCCCAGCATTTT.

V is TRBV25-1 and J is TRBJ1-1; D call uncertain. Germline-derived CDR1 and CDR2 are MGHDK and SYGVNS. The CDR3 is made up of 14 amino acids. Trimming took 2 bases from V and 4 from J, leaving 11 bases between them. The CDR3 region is CASSEGEVGTEAFF. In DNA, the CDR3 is TGTGCCAGCAGTGAAGGGGAGGTGGGCACTGAAGCTTTCTTT.